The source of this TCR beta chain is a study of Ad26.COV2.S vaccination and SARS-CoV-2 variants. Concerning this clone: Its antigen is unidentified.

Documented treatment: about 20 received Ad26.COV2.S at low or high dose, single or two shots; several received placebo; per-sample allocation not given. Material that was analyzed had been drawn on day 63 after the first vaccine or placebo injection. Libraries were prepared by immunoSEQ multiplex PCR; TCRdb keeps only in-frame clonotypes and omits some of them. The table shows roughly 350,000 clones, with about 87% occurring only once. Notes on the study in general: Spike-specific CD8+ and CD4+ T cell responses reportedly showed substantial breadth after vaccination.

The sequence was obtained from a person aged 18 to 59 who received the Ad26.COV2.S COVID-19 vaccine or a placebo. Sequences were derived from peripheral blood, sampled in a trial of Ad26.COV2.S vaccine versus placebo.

CDR3 nucleotides: TGTGCCAGCAGCTTAGGGCAGGGCAGGGATACGCAGTATTTT. It is translated as CASSLGQGRDTQYF. The J gene is TRBJ2-3, the V gene TRBV7-6; maybe TRBD1 (5 bases). V lost 1 base to trimming and J lost 6 bases, with 11 bases between them. The CDR3 runs 14 residues. Germline values: CDR1 SGHVS, CDR2 FNYEAQ.